This is a list of T cell receptor beta chains from one sample in a study of control samples from healthy donors and cancer patients. Using immunoSEQ multiplex PCR, the repertoire was profiled, and TCRdb retains in-frame clones only, with some absent. The sample consists of roughly 170,000 clones, 85% to 95% of them appearing once. Input material: blood. These receptors all stem from a man aged 18 to 29 in good health. The conserved cysteine and the conserved F or W are not part of the CDR3 here.

j_gene	v_gene	len	CDR3aa
TRBJ1-1	TRBV4-1	12	ASSQTELNTEAF
TRBJ2-3	TRBV7-6	14	ASSFSQGKGTDTQY
TRBJ2-6	TRBV9	12	ASSVVGATNVLT
TRBJ1-1	TRBV14	10	ASNPPGTEAF
TRBJ2-3	TRBV18	12	ASSPGLESDTQY
TRBJ2-5	TRBV28	13	ASRPLAGIQETQY
TRBJ1-3	TRBV18	13	ASSPRGELGNTIY
TRBJ1-5	TRBV2	12	ASSGTGEDQPQH
TRBJ1-2	TRBV19	10	ASSRNSYGYT
TRBJ1-4	TRBV7-3	13	ASSLGPGVNEKLF
TRBJ2-7	TRBV21-1	15	ASSKSVYRGYPYEQY
TRBJ2-4	TRBV6-2/TRBV6-3	13	ASSYAGPGGSIQY
TRBJ1-5	TRBV23-1	13	ASTPSRGGNQPQH
TRBJ1-5	TRBV2	12	ASSEGQGGQPQH
TRBJ2-2	TRBV19	15	ASSFTGTRKNTGELF
TRBJ2-7	TRBV20-1	9	SARGSYEQY
TRBJ2-2	TRBV30	11	AWTSRYTGELF
TRBJ1-2	TRBV5-5	12	ASSLLTGSGGYT
TRBJ2-7	TRBV9	11	ASSGDRGHEQY
TRBJ1-2	TRBV2	16	ASSEVKEGRHRPYGYT
TRBJ2-7	TRBV5-1	12	ASRTSAELLEQY
TRBJ1-6	TRBV25-1	14	ASSEVRGGPDSPLH
TRBJ1-5	TRBV28	13	ASIKPAGGGQPQH
TRBJ1-6	TRBV30	14	AWIRQGRVVNSPLH
TRBJ1-1	TRBV4-2	14	ASSQVNGVGNTEAF